This entry features one TCR beta chain sequence. The sample originates from a study of blood T cell repertoires in COVID-19. The wider study: PBMCs, B-cell-depleted T cells, or T cells were the source of the cDNA or gDNA that made up the material.

The CDR3 length is 16 residues. Trimming removed 4 bases at V and 2 bases at J, with 17 bases between. The germline V gene encodes CDR1 SGHTA and CDR2 FQGNSA. Data came from immunoSEQ multiplex PCR; TCRdb stores just in-frame clones and leaves some out. The sample yields 100,000 to 150,000 clones, around 84% seen once. The origin of this receptor is an elderly woman with acute or convalescent COVID-19. The specimen sequenced was peripheral blood. This chain links TRBV7-2 with TRBJ1-1; TRBD1 might be the D (5 bases). CDR3 nucleotide sequence: TGTGCCAGCAGCTGGGTCTCGGACAAGGGTAACACTGAAGCTTTCTTT. Its translation: CASSWVSDKGNTEAFF.